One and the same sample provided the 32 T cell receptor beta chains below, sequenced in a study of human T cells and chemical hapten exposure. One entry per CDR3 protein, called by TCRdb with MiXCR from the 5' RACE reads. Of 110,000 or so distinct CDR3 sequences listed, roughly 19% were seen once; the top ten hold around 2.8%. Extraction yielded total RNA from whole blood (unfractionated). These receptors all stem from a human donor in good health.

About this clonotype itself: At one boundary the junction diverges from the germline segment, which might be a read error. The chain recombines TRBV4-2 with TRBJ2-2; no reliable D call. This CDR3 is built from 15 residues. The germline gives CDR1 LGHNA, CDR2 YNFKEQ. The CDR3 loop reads CASSQDSVNTGELFF. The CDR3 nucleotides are TGCGCCAGCAGCCAAGACTCGGTAAACACCGGGGAGCTGTTTTTT.

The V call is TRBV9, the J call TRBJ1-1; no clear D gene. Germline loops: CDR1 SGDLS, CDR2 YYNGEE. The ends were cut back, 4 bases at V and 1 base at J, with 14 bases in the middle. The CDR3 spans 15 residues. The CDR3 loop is CASSPASAGNTEAFF. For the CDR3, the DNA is TGTGCCAGCAGCCCCGCGAGTGCGGGGAACACTGAAGCTTTCTTT.

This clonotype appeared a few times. CDR3 nucleotides: TGTGCCACCTCGGGAATAGGGGCGAGGGGCAATGAGCAGTTCTTC. It yields the protein CATSGIGARGNEQFF. The rearrangement links TRBV12-3 or TRBV12-4 to TRBJ2-1; D possibly matches TRBD1 or TRBD2 (5 bases each). CDR3 size: 15 residues. Trimming shortened V by 10 bases and J by 6 bases, and 22 bases separated the two germline ends.

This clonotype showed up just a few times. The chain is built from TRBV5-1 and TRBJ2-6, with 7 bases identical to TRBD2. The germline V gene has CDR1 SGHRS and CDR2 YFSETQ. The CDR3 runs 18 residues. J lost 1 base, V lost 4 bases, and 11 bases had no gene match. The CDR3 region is CASSREAVTSSGANVLTF. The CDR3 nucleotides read TGCGCCAGCAGCCGGGAGGCAGTCACGAGTTCTGGGGCCAACGTCCTGACTTTC.

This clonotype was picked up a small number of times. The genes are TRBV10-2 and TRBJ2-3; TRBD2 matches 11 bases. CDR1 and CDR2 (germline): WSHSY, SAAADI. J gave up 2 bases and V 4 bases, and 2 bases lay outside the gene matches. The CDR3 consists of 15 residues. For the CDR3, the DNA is TGCGCCAGCAGTGGACTAGCGGGGCTCACAGATACGCAGTATTTT. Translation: CASSGLAGLTDTQYF.

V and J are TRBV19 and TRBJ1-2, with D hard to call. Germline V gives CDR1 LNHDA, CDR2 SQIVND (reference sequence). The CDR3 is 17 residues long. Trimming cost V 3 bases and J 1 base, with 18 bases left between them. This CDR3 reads CASSIETSGVINYGYTF. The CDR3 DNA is TGTGCCAGTAGTATCGAAACGTCCGGAGTAATTAACTATGGCTACACCTTC.

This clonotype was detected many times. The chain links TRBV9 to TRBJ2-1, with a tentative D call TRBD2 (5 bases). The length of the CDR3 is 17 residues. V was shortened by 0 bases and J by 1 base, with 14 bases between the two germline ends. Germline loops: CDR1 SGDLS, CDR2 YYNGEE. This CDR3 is CASSVGQPGTSYNEQFF. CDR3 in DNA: TGTGCCAGCAGCGTAGGTCAGCCGGGAACTTCCTACAATGAGCAGTTCTTC.

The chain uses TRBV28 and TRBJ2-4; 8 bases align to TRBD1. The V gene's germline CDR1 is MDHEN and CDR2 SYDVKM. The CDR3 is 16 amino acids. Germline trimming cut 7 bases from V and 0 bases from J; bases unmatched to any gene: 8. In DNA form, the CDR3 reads TGTGCCAGCACCCCAGGGGGCAGACTAGCCAAAAACATTCAGTACTTC. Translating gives CASTPGGRLAKNIQYF.

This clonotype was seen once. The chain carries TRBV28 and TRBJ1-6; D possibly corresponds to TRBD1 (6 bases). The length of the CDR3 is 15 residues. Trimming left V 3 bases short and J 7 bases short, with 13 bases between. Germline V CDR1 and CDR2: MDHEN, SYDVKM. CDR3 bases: TGTGCCAGCAGTTTGTTTGGGGGCGGCAATTCACCCCTCCACTTT. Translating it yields CASSLFGGGNSPLHF. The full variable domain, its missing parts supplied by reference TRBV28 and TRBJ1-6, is DVKVTQSSRYLVKRTGEKVFLECVQDMDHENMFWYRQDPGLGLRLIYFSYDVKMKEKGDIPEGYSVSREKKERFSLILESASTNQTSMYLCASSLFGGGNSPLHFGNGTRLTVT.

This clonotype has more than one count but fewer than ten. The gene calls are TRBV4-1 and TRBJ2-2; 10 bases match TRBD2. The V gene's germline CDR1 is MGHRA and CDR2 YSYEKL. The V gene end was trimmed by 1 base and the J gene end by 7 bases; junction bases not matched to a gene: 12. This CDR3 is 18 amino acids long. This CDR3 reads CASSQARPRLAGGGELFF. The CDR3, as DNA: TGCGCCAGCAGCCAAGCACGTCCTCGACTAGCGGGTGGCGGGGAGCTGTTTTTT.

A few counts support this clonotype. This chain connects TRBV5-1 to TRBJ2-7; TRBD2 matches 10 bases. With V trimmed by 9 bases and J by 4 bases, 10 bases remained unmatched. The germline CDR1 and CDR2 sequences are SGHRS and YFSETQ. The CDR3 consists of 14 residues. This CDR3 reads CATSDGLADYEQYF. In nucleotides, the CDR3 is TGCGCCACCTCAGACGGACTAGCGGATTACGAGCAGTACTTC.

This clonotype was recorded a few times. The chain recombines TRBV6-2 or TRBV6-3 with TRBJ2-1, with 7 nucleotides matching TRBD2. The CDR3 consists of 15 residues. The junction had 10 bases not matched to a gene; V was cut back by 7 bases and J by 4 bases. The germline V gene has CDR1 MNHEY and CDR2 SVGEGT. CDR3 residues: CASIYGGTRYNEQFF. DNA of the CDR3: TGTGCCAGCATCTACGGGGGGACCAGATACAATGAGCAGTTCTTC.

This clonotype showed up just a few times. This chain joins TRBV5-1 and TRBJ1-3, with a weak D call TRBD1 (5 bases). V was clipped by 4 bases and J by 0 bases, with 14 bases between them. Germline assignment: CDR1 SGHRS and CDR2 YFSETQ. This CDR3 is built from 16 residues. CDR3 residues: CASSPPGTGSGNTIYF. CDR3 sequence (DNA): TGCGCCAGCAGCCCTCCCGGGACGGGCTCTGGAAACACCATATATTTT.

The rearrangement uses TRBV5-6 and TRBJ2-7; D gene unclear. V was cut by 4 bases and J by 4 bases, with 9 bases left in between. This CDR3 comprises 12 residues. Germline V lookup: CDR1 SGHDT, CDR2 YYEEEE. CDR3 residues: CASSAQSYEQYF. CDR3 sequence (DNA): TGTGCCAGCAGCGCACAGAGTTACGAGCAGTACTTC. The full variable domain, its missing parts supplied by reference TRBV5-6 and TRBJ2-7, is DAGVTQSPTHLIKTRGQQVTLRCSPKSGHDTVSWYQQALGQGPQFIFQYYEEEERQRGNFPDRFSGHQFPNYSSELNVNALLLGDSALYLCASSAQSYEQYFGPGTRLTVT.

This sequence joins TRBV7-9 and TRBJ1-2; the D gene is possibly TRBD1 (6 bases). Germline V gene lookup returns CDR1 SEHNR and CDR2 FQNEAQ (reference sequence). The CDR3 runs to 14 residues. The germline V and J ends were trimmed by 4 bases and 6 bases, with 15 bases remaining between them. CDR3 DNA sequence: TGTGCCAGCAGCTCACCTGGGGGGGCCGATGGCTACACCTTC. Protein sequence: CASSSPGGADGYTF.

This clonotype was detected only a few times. The CDR3 spells CASRAGAGYTF. CDR3 DNA sequence: TGTGCCAGCAGAGCCGGGGCGGGCTACACCTTC. The V call is TRBV2, the J call TRBJ1-2; D is perhaps TRBD1 (5 bases). V lost 6 bases, J lost 8 bases, and 10 bases lay in between. Germline CDR1 is SNHLY and CDR2 is FYNNEI. This CDR3 region has 11 residues.

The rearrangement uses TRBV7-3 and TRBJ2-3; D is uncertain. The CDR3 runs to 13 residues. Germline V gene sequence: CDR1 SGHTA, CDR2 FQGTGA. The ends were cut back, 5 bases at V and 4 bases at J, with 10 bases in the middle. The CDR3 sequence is CASSTDPSDTQYF. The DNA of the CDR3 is TGTGCCAGCAGCACCGACCCGTCAGATACGCAGTATTTT.

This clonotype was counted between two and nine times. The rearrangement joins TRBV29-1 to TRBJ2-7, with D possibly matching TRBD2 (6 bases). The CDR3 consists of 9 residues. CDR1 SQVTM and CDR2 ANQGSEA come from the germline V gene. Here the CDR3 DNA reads TGCCGTACGGGGGTCGGGCAGTACTTC. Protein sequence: CRTGVGQYF.

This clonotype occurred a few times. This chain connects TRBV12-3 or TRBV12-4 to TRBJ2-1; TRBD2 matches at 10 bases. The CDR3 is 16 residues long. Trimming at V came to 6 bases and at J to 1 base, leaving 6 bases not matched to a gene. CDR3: CASSPSGLASYNEQFF. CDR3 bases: TGTGCCAGCAGCCCCTCGGGACTAGCGTCCTACAATGAGCAGTTCTTC.

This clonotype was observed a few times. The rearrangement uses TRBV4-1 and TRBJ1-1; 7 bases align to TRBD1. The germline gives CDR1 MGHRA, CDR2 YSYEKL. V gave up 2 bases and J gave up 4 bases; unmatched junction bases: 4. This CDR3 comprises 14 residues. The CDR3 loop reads CASSQFPGGTEAFF. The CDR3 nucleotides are TGCGCCAGCAGCCAATTTCCAGGGGGCACTGAAGCTTTCTTT.

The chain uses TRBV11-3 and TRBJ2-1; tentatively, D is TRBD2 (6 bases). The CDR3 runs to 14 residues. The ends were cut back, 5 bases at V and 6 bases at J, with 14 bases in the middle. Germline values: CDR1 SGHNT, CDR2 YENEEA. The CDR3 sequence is CASSTGLPSNEQFF. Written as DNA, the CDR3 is TGTGCCAGCAGCACGGGACTGCCCTCCAATGAGCAGTTCTTC.

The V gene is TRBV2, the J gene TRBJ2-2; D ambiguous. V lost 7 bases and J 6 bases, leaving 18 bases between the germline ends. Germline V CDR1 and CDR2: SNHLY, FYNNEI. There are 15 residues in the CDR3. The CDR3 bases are TGTGCCAGCATTCCGGCGGCAGCGTCGGCCGGGGAGCTGTTTTTT. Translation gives CASIPAAASAGELFF. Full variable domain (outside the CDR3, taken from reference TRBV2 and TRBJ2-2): EPEVTQTPSHQVTQMGQEVILRCVPISNHLYFYWYRQILGQKVEFLVSFYNNEISEKSEIFDDQFSVERPDGSNFTLKIRSTKLEDSAMYFCASIPAAASAGELFFGEGSRLTVL.

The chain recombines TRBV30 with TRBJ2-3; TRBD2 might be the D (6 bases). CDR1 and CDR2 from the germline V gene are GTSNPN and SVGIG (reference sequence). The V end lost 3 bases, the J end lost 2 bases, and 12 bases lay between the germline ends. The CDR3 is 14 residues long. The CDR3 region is CAWRVGGNTDTQYF. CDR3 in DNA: TGTGCCTGGAGGGTGGGCGGGAACACAGATACGCAGTATTTT.

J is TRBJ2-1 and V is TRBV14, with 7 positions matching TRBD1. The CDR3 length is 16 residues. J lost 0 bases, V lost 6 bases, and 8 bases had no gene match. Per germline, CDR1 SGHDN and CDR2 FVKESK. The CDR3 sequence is CASRQTGAHSYNEQFF. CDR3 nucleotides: TGTGCCAGCAGGCAAACAGGGGCTCACTCCTACAATGAGCAGTTCTTC.

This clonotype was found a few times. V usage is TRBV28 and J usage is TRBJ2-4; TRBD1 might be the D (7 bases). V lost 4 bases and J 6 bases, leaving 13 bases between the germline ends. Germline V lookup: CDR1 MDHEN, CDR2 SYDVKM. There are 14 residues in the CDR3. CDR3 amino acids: CASSSGDSTNIQYF. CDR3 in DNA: TGTGCCAGCAGTTCGGGGGACAGCACAAACATTCAGTACTTC.

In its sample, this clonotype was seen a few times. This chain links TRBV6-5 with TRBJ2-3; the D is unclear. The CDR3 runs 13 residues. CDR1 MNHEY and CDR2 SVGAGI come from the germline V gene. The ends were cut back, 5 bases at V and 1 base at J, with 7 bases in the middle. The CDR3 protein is CASSPIRTDTQYF. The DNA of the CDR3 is TGTGCCAGCAGTCCTATCCGCACAGATACGCAGTATTTT.

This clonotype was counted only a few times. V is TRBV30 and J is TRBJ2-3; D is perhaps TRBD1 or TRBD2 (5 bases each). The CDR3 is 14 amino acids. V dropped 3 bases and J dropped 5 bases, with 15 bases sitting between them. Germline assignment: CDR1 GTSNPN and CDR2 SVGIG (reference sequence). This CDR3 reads CAWSGTTRRDTQYF. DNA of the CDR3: TGTGCCTGGAGCGGGACGACCCGGAGAGATACGCAGTATTTT.

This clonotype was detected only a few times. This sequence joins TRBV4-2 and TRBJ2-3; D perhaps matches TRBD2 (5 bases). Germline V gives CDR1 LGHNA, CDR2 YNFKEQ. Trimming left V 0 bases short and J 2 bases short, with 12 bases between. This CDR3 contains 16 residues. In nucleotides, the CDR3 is TGTGCCAGCAGCCAAGAGAACAGAGGGAACACAGATACGCAGTATTTT. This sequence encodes CASSQENRGNTDTQYF.

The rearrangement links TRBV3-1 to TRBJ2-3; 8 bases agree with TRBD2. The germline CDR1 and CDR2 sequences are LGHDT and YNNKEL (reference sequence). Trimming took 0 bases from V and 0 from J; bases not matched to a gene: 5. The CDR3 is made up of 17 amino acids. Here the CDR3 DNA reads TGTGCCAGCAGCCAAGAGGGACTAGTCGCTAGCACAGATACGCAGTATTTT. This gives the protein CASSQEGLVASTDTQYF.

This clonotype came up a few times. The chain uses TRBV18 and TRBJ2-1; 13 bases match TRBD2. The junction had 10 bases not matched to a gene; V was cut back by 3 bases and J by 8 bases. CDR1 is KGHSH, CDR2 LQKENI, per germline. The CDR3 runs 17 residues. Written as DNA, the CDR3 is TGTGCCAGCTCACCTCCCGTCGGGACTAGCGGGACGTATGAGCAGTTCTTC. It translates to CASSPPVGTSGTYEQFF.

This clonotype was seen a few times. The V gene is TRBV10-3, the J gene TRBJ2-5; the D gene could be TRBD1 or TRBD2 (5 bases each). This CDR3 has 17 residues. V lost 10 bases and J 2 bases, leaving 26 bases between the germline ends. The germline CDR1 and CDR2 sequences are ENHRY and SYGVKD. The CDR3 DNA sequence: TGTGCCACCGATCCGGGACCTGGGGCCCGCCTTCAAGAGACCCAGTACTTC. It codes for CATDPGPGARLQETQYF.

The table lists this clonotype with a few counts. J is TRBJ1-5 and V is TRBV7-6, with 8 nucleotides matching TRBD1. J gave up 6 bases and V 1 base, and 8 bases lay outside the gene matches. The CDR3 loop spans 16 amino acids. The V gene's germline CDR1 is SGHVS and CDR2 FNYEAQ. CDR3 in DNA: TGTGCCAGCAGCTTAGGGGGGCCAGGGGGCGGTCAGCCCCAGCATTTT. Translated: CASSLGGPGGGQPQHF.